A selection of T cell receptor beta chains follows, all from one sample in a study of glioma-infiltrating T cells. TCRdb reprocessed the multiplex PCR reads with MiXCR, giving one entry per CDR3 protein. The sample lists about 180,000 distinct CDR3 sequences; around 40% were seen once. Sequences were obtained from glioma tissue, nonneoplastic brain tissue, or PBMCs (not recorded which). All receptors come from a human donor with low-grade glioma or glioblastoma, undergoing nonglioma brain surgery, or in good health (not recorded which). CDR3s include the opening cysteine and the closing phenylalanine or tryptophan. A D gene is named only where the DNA matches it firmly. Where a row states a size, it is once, few, many or the class of an expanded clone; other rows omit it.

d_call: -; v_call: TRBV18; j_call: TRBJ1-2; clone_size: few; cdr3_nt: TGTGCCAGCTCACCTCTCGGGCAGCCCAACTATGGCTACACCTTC; cdr3_aa: CASSPLGQPNYGYTF
d_call: -; v_call: TRBV2; j_call: TRBJ1-5; clone_size: few; cdr3_nt: TGTGCCAGCGGCAAGTGGGGGAGCAATCAGCCCCAGCATTTT; cdr3_aa: CASGKWGSNQPQHF
d_call: -; v_call: TRBV20-1; j_call: TRBJ2-1; clone_size: many; cdr3_nt: TGCAGTGCTAGCAGGGTATTCGATGAGCAGTTCTTC; cdr3_aa: CSASRVFDEQFF
d_call: TRBD2; v_call: TRBV18; j_call: TRBJ2-7; clone_size: few; cdr3_nt: TGTGCCAGCTCACCTAGCGGGCGGTACGAGCAGTACTTC; cdr3_aa: CASSPSGRYEQYF
d_call: -; v_call: TRBV12-3/TRBV12-4; j_call: TRBJ2-5; clone_size: few; cdr3_nt: TGTGCCAGCACCTACAGGGCCCCAGAGACCCAGTACTTC; cdr3_aa: CASTYRAPETQYF
d_call: -; v_call: TRBV28; j_call: TRBJ2-7; clone_size: many; cdr3_nt: TGTGCCAGCAGTCCCAGGCGGAGGCGGAGCTCCTACGAGCAGTACTTC; cdr3_aa: CASSPRRRRSSYEQYF
d_call: -; v_call: TRBV5-1; j_call: TRBJ2-5; clone_size: once; cdr3_nt: TGCGCCAGCGGTAGGATTTCCAACCAAGAGACCCAGTACTTC; cdr3_aa: CASGRISNQETQYF
d_call: -; v_call: TRBV27; j_call: TRBJ1-2; clone_size: -; cdr3_nt: TGTGCCAGATCCAAGCGCGGGTATGGCTACACCTTC; cdr3_aa: CARSKRGYGYTF
d_call: -; v_call: TRBV24-1; j_call: TRBJ2-3; clone_size: -; cdr3_nt: TGTGCCACCAGTGACCCCAGGGGGGAAGATACGCAGTATTTT; cdr3_aa: CATSDPRGEDTQYF
d_call: TRBD2; v_call: TRBV7-9; j_call: TRBJ2-3; clone_size: many; cdr3_nt: TGTGCCAGCAGCTTAAACTTGGCGGGAGCCCAAGATACGCAGTATTTT; cdr3_aa: CASSLNLAGAQDTQYF
d_call: TRBD1; v_call: TRBV28; j_call: TRBJ2-7; clone_size: -; cdr3_nt: TGCGCCAGCAGCCTTACAGGGGGCCGGTACGAGCAGTACTTC; cdr3_aa: CASSLTGGRYEQYF
d_call: TRBD1; v_call: TRBV11-2; j_call: TRBJ2-7; clone_size: few; cdr3_nt: TGTGCCAGCAGACAAGTACAGGGGCCTTCCTACGAGCAGTACTTC; cdr3_aa: CASRQVQGPSYEQYF
d_call: -; v_call: TRBV4-1; j_call: TRBJ1-1; clone_size: once; cdr3_nt: TGCGCCAGCAGCAAAGATCCCTTCGCAGGCCTGAACACTGAAGCTTTCTTT; cdr3_aa: CASSKDPFAGLNTEAFF
d_call: -; v_call: TRBV27; j_call: TRBJ1-1; clone_size: -; cdr3_nt: TGTGCCAGCAGTTCATATGGGACATCTGAAGATTTCTTT; cdr3_aa: CASSSYGTSEDFF
d_call: -; v_call: TRBV12-3/TRBV12-4; j_call: TRBJ1-5; clone_size: -; cdr3_nt: TGTGCCAGCAGTTTAGTCCAGGGACTTACTGATCAGCCCCAGCATTTT; cdr3_aa: CASSLVQGLTDQPQHF
d_call: -; v_call: TRBV6-1; j_call: TRBJ2-1; clone_size: -; cdr3_nt: TGTGCCAGCAGTGAAACTTGGATGCGGGGGCAGTTCTTC; cdr3_aa: CASSETWMRGQFF
d_call: TRBD2; v_call: TRBV25-1; j_call: TRBJ2-7; clone_size: many; cdr3_nt: TGTGCCAGCAGCGGGACTAGCGGGGGGTACGAGCAGTACTTC; cdr3_aa: CASSGTSGGYEQYF
d_call: TRBD2; v_call: TRBV28; j_call: TRBJ2-1; clone_size: few; cdr3_nt: TGTGCCAGCAATCCCCTTATGGGACTAGCGGGGTCCAGCTCCTACAATGAGCAGTTCTTC; cdr3_aa: CASNPLMGLAGSSSYNEQFF
d_call: -; v_call: TRBV6-2/TRBV6-3; j_call: TRBJ2-3; clone_size: many; cdr3_nt: TGTGCCAGCAGTTACTTCTTCGCCGGGGATACGCAGTATTTT; cdr3_aa: CASSYFFAGDTQYF
d_call: -; v_call: TRBV20-1; j_call: TRBJ2-2; clone_size: many; cdr3_nt: TGCAGTGCCCCGGCGGGCACCGGGGAGCTGTTTTTT; cdr3_aa: CSAPAGTGELFF
d_call: -; v_call: TRBV14; j_call: TRBJ1-1; clone_size: -; cdr3_nt: TGTGCCAGCAGCCAAGGAGACCCAGAGGACACTGAAGCTTTCTTT; cdr3_aa: CASSQGDPEDTEAFF
d_call: -; v_call: TRBV12-3/TRBV12-4; j_call: TRBJ2-1; clone_size: few; cdr3_nt: TGTGCCAGCAGTTTAACCGAGTACAATGAGCAGTTCTTC; cdr3_aa: CASSLTEYNEQFF
d_call: TRBD2; v_call: TRBV3-1; j_call: TRBJ2-3; clone_size: -; cdr3_nt: TGTGCCAGCAGCCAGCGGGGACTAGCGGTGATTAGCACAGATACGCAGTATTTT; cdr3_aa: CASSQRGLAVISTDTQYF
d_call: TRBD1; v_call: TRBV20-1; j_call: TRBJ1-1; clone_size: many; cdr3_nt: TGCAGTGCTTTCTTACAGGGGTTGAACACTGAAGCTTTCTTT; cdr3_aa: CSAFLQGLNTEAFF
d_call: TRBD1; v_call: TRBV7-3; j_call: TRBJ2-1; clone_size: -; cdr3_nt: TGTGCCAGCAGCCTGAGACGGACAGGGGGGAATGAGCAGTTCTTC; cdr3_aa: CASSLRRTGGNEQFF
d_call: TRBD2; v_call: TRBV20-1; j_call: TRBJ2-7; clone_size: many; cdr3_nt: TGCAGTGCTAGTCCGGGACTAGTCTACGAGCAGTACTTC; cdr3_aa: CSASPGLVYEQYF
d_call: -; v_call: TRBV20-1; j_call: TRBJ2-1; clone_size: -; cdr3_nt: TGCAGTGCTCGCAGCGGTACCTACAATGAGCAGTTCTTC; cdr3_aa: CSARSGTYNEQFF
d_call: -; v_call: TRBV4-2; j_call: TRBJ2-3; clone_size: -; cdr3_nt: TGTGCCAGCAGCCAAGGAGGGCCTACAGATACGCAGTATTTT; cdr3_aa: CASSQGGPTDTQYF
d_call: -; v_call: TRBV4-1; j_call: TRBJ2-7; clone_size: few; cdr3_nt: TGCGCCAGCAGCCAAGTAGGTATTGGGGCAATGGAAGAGCAGTACTTC; cdr3_aa: CASSQVGIGAMEEQYF
d_call: -; v_call: TRBV6-1; j_call: TRBJ1-2; clone_size: -; cdr3_nt: TGTGCCATCAGTGCTGGGGAGTCTGGCTACACCTTC; cdr3_aa: CAISAGESGYTF